This T cell receptor (beta chain) originates from a study of cytotoxic CD8 clonotypes in ibrutinib-treated CLL. The table lists this clone with a few counts. What it recognizes is unknown. The germline V gene has CDR1 MNHNS and CDR2 SASEGT. V was shortened by 6 bases and J by 11 bases, with 23 bases between the two germline ends. The CDR3 has 14 residues. The data were produced by immunoSEQ multiplex PCR, yet TCRdb's version contains in-frame clones alone and is incomplete. The sample records some 92,000 clones, 77% being singletons. Overall study findings and caveats: Sampling time points were not equivalent between sustained-remission and progressing patients.

The TCR was taken from a human donor with chronic lymphocytic leukemia. The chain employs TRBV6-1 and TRBJ2-7; possibly TRBD1 for D (6 bases). This sample comprised PBMCs, obtained after 24 months of ibrutinib treatment. The chain's CDR3 is CASRRAGQTALEYF. The CDR3 bases are TGTGCCAGCAGGCGGGCCGGACAGACCGCTCTGGAGTACTTC.